These 26 T cell receptor beta chains came from one sample sequenced in a study of T-cell memory formation after mild COVID-19 (dated by TCRdb to the early 2020s). Libraries were made using 5' RACE. TCRdb lists the instrument as Illumina NovaSeq 6000. In-frame beta chains were kept once TCRdb had trimmed the public reads at Q25 with fastp and called clones with MiXCR. Rows matching on CDR3 protein sequence are summarized as one entry with the most common DNA and genes. This sample holds approximately 400,000 distinct CDR3 sequences; 18% were observed only once. The ten largest clonotypes hold 20% to 25% of the sample. Specimen: PBMCs or a T cell subset sorted from them (not recorded which). These receptors were taken from a man younger than 35 who had mild COVID-19 (a few samples of this study predate the infection). The sample titles of this study are shuffled in the database, so cell type and time point are left out; the donor was told from shared clones.

The chain uses TRBV25-1 and TRBJ2-2; D may be TRBD2 (6 bases). This CDR3 spans 15 amino acids. Germline V gives CDR1 MGHDK, CDR2 SYGVNS. The V end was cut by 0 bases, the J end by 5 bases, with 10 bases between. This CDR3 is CASSEYRGDTGELFF. The CDR3 DNA reads as TGTGCCAGCAGTGAATATCGCGGGGATACCGGGGAGCTGTTTTTT.

This clonotype has at least ten counts. This chain links TRBV7-3 with TRBJ2-4, with 12 bases that match TRBD2. Germline-derived CDR1 and CDR2 are SGHTA and FQGTGA. J lost 2 bases, V lost 5 bases, and 4 bases had no gene match. The CDR3 contains 16 residues. Here the CDR3 reads CASSRTSGGSKNIQYF. CDR3 DNA sequence: TGTGCCAGCAGCCGTACTAGCGGGGGGTCCAAAAACATTCAGTACTTC.

This clonotype was recorded a few times. The V and J genes are TRBV11-2 and TRBJ2-5; D possibly corresponds to TRBD1 (6 bases). CDR3 length equals 16 residues. CDR1 is SGHAT and CDR2 is FQNNGV in the germline V gene. Trimming stripped 3 bases from V and 2 bases from J, with 16 bases between. The CDR3: CASSFSAVGTQETQYF. The CDR3 bases are TGTGCCAGCAGCTTTTCGGCCGTAGGGACACAAGAGACCCAGTACTTC.

The chain links TRBV7-8 to TRBJ2-7; tentative D call: TRBD2 (6 bases). The V end lost 5 bases, the J end lost 2 bases, and 13 bases lay between the germline ends. CDR3 length: 14 residues. Germline loops: CDR1 SGHVS, CDR2 FQNEAQ. The CDR3 reads CASSQLAGAYEQYV. The CDR3 DNA reads as TGTGCCAGCAGCCAACTAGCTGGGGCCTACGAGCAGTACGTC.

Only a few counts were recorded for this clonotype. This chain uses TRBV29-1 with TRBJ1-2, with 8 bases fitting TRBD1. The CDR3 has 12 residues. CDR1 and CDR2 from the germline V gene are SQVTM and ANQGSEA. J was trimmed by 4 bases and V by 6 bases; bases with no gene match: 4. CDR3 sequence (DNA): TGCAGCGTAGTTACAGGGGGCTATGGCTACACCTTC. This sequence encodes CSVVTGGYGYTF.

This clonotype came up many times. The chain has TRBV5-1 and TRBJ2-5; 11 bases fit TRBD1. The CDR3 length is 15 residues. J was trimmed by 5 bases and V by 1 base; bases with no gene match: 4. Germline V lookup: CDR1 SGHRS, CDR2 YFSETQ. CDR3 nucleotide sequence: TGCGCCAGCAGCTTGTGGGACAGGGGGGTCGAGACCCAGTACTTC. Protein sequence: CASSLWDRGVETQYF.

The rearrangement joins TRBV12-5 to TRBJ1-2; D uncertain. This CDR3 region has 16 residues. Germline loops: CDR1 LGHNT, CDR2 FRNRAP. The V gene lost 9 bases and the J gene lost 1 base, with 21 bases spanning the gap. CDR3 amino acids: CASGGPSVYSNYGYTF. As DNA, the CDR3 is TGTGCTAGCGGAGGACCTTCTGTCTATAGTAACTATGGCTACACCTTC. The whole variable domain, filled in from reference TRBV12-5 and TRBJ1-2, reads DARVTQTPRHKVTEMGQEVTMRCQPILGHNTVFWYRQTMMQGLELLAYFRNRAPLDDSGMPKDRFSAEMPDATLATLKIQPSEPRDSAVYFCASGGPSVYSNYGYTFGSGTRLTVV.

The V gene is TRBV7-8, the J gene TRBJ1-6, with D uncertain. V lost 2 bases and J 13 bases, leaving 9 bases between the germline ends. This CDR3 has 12 residues. Germline V gives CDR1 SGHVS, CDR2 FQNEAQ. CDR3 coding DNA: TGTGCCAGCAGCTTATCCGTGGTCCCCCTCCACTTT. As protein: CASSLSVVPLHF.

V gene TRBV5-1 combines with J gene TRBJ2-1, with 7 nucleotides matching TRBD1. The length of the CDR3 is 13 residues. Germline assignment: CDR1 SGHRS and CDR2 YFSETQ. J lost 8 bases, V lost 0 bases, and 2 bases had no gene match. DNA for the CDR3: TGCGCCAGCAGCTTGGGCACAGGGGATGAGCAGTTCTTC. Its translation: CASSLGTGDEQFF.

This clonotype was seen many times. This chain uses TRBV13 with TRBJ2-3; 11 bases are shared with TRBD2. This CDR3 is 16 amino acids long. Germline CDR1 reads PRHDT; CDR2 reads FYEKMQ (reference sequence). With V trimmed by 3 bases and J by 1 base, 3 bases remained unmatched. Here the CDR3 reads CASSFTTSGGTDTQYF. DNA of the CDR3: TGTGCCAGCAGCTTCACGACTAGCGGGGGCACAGATACGCAGTATTTT.

This clonotype appeared a few times. The genes are TRBV29-1 and TRBJ1-3; TRBD1 agrees at 9 bases. V lost 7 bases and J lost 9; bases outside the gene matches: 10. Per germline, CDR1 SQVTM and CDR2 ANQGSEA. This CDR3 contains 13 residues. The CDR3 nucleotides are TGCAGCGCCGTCCAGGGACAGGGCAGCACCATATATTTT. Its protein is CSAVQGQGSTIYF.

This chain connects TRBV7-2 to TRBJ1-5, with TRBD1 as a possible D gene (5 bases). This CDR3 region has 14 residues. V was shortened by 2 bases and J by 6 bases, with 11 bases between the two germline ends. Germline CDR1 reads SGHTA; CDR2 reads FQGNSA. CDR3 region: CASSLSQGTQPQHF. DNA of the CDR3: TGTGCCAGCAGCTTAAGCCAGGGTACTCAGCCCCAGCATTTT.

The chain carries TRBV6-2 or TRBV6-3 and TRBJ1-2; 7 bases line up with TRBD1. Germline V gene sequence: CDR1 MNHEY, CDR2 SVGEGT. CDR3 length equals 13 residues. Germline trimming cut 5 bases from V and 5 bases from J; bases unmatched to any gene: 5. The CDR3 region has the DNA TGTGCCAGCAGTGACAGGGAGAAGTATGGCTACACCTTC. Protein sequence: CASSDREKYGYTF.

The chain is built from TRBV7-9 and TRBJ1-3, with 9 nucleotides matching TRBD1. This CDR3 has 15 residues. Per the germline V gene, CDR1 is SEHNR and CDR2 is FQNEAQ (reference sequence). V lost 6 bases to trimming and J lost 4 bases; unmatched junction nucleotides: 7. The CDR3 reads CASRPTGGNGNTIYF. CDR3 bases: TGTGCCAGCAGACCGACAGGGGGAAACGGAAACACCATATATTTT.

The V gene is TRBV7-8, the J gene TRBJ1-2; weak D call: TRBD1 (6 bases). The germline gives CDR1 SGHVS, CDR2 FQNEAQ. Between the trimmed V and J ends, which lost 2 bases and 6 bases, there was a span of 10 bases. This CDR3 comprises 13 residues. CDR3 residues: CASSLHRENGYTF. The DNA of the CDR3 is TGTGCCAGCAGCTTACACAGGGAGAATGGCTACACCTTC.

In this sample, this clonotype turned up many times. The rearrangement joins TRBV28 to TRBJ2-1; D remains unclear. CDR3 length: 15 residues. V dropped 2 bases and J dropped 0 bases, with 8 bases sitting between them. The V gene's germline CDR1 is MDHEN and CDR2 SYDVKM. The CDR3 DNA follows: TGTGCCAGCAGTTTACTAGGCAGCTCCTACAATGAGCAGTTCTTC. Encoded protein: CASSLLGSSYNEQFF. Complete variable domain (other parts from reference TRBV28 and TRBJ2-1): DVKVTQSSRYLVKRTGEKVFLECVQDMDHENMFWYRQDPGLGLRLIYFSYDVKMKEKGDIPEGYSVSREKKERFSLILESASTNQTSMYLCASSLLGSSYNEQFFGPGTRLTVL.

The gene calls are TRBV2 and TRBJ2-3, with D possibly matching TRBD1 (5 bases). Germline CDR1 is SNHLY and CDR2 is FYNNEI. CDR3 length: 12 amino acids. The ends were cut back, 2 bases at V and 14 bases at J, with 14 bases in the middle. The CDR3, as DNA: TGTGCCAGCAGTGAACGGGCAGGGATTTTGTATTTT. Translated: CASSERAGILYF.

This chain uses TRBV12-3 or TRBV12-4 with TRBJ1-1; D may be TRBD1 (6 bases). The ends were cut back, 5 bases at V and 6 bases at J, with 13 bases in the middle. The CDR3 sequence is 13 residues long. CDR3 loop: CASSQQGYSEAFF. The CDR3 nucleotides read TGTGCCAGCAGTCAACAGGGTTACTCTGAAGCTTTCTTT.

The chain couples TRBV5-6 to TRBJ2-7; a possible D gene is TRBD2 (5 bases). The germline V and J ends were trimmed by 2 bases and 3 bases, with 9 bases remaining between them. The germline gives CDR1 SGHDT, CDR2 YYEEEE. This CDR3 spans 13 amino acids. The CDR3 DNA reads as TGTGCCAGCAGCTTCGCGGGCAGCTACGAGCAGTACGTC. Translating gives CASSFAGSYEQYV.

The chain uses TRBV7-8 and TRBJ1-2; D is unresolved. This CDR3 spans 15 amino acids. Germline CDR1 SGHVS, CDR2 FQNEAQ. Trimming took 3 bases from V and 0 from J, leaving 11 bases between them. The CDR3: CASSFLSRANYGYTF. DNA for the CDR3: TGTGCCAGCAGCTTTCTGTCGCGGGCTAACTATGGCTACACCTTC.

In this sample, this clonotype turned up a few times. The chain joins TRBV10-3 to TRBJ2-5; a possible D gene is TRBD2 (5 bases). V lost 4 bases and J lost 2, with 11 bases in between. CDR3 length equals 14 residues. Germline V lookup: CDR1 ENHRY, CDR2 SYGVKD. CDR3 protein: CAISAPPGQETQYF. The CDR3 region has the DNA TGTGCCATCAGTGCCCCCCCGGGGCAAGAGACCCAGTACTTC.

V gene TRBV7-3 combines with J gene TRBJ2-7; D perhaps matches TRBD1 (5 bases). The V end lost 5 bases, the J end lost 6 bases, and 17 bases lay between the germline ends. This CDR3 spans 14 amino acids. The V gene's germline CDR1 is SGHTA and CDR2 FQGTGA. This CDR3 reads CASSPDQGSVEQYV. For the CDR3, the DNA is TGTGCCAGCAGCCCGGACCAGGGCTCGGTCGAGCAGTACGTC.

This clonotype was recorded a few times. The junction differs from germline at one of its ends, possibly a read error. The J gene is TRBJ2-7, the V gene TRBV12-3 or TRBV12-4; the D gene is possibly TRBD2 (5 bases). The CDR3 sequence is 16 residues long. CDR3 in amino acids: CASSLATDWSSYEQYF. The CDR3 DNA follows: TGTGCCAGCAGTCTAGCAACGGACTGGAGCTCCTACGAGCAGTACTTC.

This clonotype has a handful of counts. The J gene is TRBJ2-3, the V gene TRBV27, with no clear D. CDR1 is MNHEY, CDR2 SMNVEV, per germline (reference sequence). V lost 4 bases and J lost 4, with 6 bases in between. This CDR3 is 12 amino acids long. The CDR3 reads CASSSPSDTQYF. The DNA for the CDR3 is TGTGCCAGCAGTTCGCCGTCAGATACGCAGTATTTT.

This clonotype was observed a few times. This rearrangement joins TRBV4-1 to TRBJ1-6; 8 nucleotides align to TRBD1. Germline V gene sequence: CDR1 MGHRA, CDR2 YSYEKL. The V gene end was trimmed by 8 bases and the J gene end by 7 bases; junction bases not matched to a gene: 7. The CDR3 length is 14 residues. CDR3 region: CASRRGQDNSPLHF. The CDR3 DNA follows: TGCGCCAGCCGGAGGGGACAGGACAATTCACCCCTCCACTTT.

The sample holds a few counts of this clonotype. The rearrangement links TRBV6-2 or TRBV6-3 to TRBJ2-5; D might be TRBD2 (7 bases). V was shortened by 0 bases and J by 7 bases, with 15 bases between the two germline ends. This CDR3 comprises 15 residues. The germline gives CDR1 MNHEY, CDR2 SVGEGT. The CDR3 sequence: CASSYSMRGQGTQYF. Written as DNA, the CDR3 is TGTGCCAGCAGTTACTCGATGCGGGGGCAGGGGACCCAGTACTTC.